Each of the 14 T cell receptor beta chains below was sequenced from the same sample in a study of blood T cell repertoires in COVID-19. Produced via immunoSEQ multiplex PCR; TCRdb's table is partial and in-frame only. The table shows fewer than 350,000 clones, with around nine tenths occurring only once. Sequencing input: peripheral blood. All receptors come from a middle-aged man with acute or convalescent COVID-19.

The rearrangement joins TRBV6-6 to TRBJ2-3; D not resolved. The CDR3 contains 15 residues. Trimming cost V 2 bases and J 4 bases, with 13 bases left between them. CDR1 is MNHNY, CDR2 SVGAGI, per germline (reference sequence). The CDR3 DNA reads TGTGCCAGCAGTTACGACACAACCGGCCCAGATACGCAGTATTTT. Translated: CASSYDTTGPDTQYF.

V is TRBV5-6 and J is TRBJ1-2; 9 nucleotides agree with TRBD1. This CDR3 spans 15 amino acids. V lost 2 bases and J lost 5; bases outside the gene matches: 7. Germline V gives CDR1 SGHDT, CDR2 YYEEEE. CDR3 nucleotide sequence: TGTGCCAGCAGCTTCCCGACAGGGGGGTTATATGGCTACACCTTC. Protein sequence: CASSFPTGGLYGYTF.

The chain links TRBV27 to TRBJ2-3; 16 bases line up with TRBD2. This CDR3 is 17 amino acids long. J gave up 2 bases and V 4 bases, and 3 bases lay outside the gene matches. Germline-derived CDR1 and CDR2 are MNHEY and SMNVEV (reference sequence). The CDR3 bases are TGTGCCAGCAGTTCGGGACTAGCGGGGGGGGACACAGATACGCAGTATTTT. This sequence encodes CASSSGLAGGDTDTQYF.

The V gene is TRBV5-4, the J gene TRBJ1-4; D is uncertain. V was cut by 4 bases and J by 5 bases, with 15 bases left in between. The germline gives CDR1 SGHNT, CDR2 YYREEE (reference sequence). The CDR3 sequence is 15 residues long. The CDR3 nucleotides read TGTGCCAGCAGCCCTCGTCCGACGGGGAATGAAAAACTGTTTTTT. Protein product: CASSPRPTGNEKLFF.

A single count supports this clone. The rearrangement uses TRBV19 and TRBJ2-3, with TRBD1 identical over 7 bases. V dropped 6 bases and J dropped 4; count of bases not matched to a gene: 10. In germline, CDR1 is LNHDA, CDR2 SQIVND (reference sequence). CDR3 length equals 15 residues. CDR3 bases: TGTGCCAGTAGCGGGGACAGACTAAGGGCAGATACGCAGTATTTT. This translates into CASSGDRLRADTQYF.

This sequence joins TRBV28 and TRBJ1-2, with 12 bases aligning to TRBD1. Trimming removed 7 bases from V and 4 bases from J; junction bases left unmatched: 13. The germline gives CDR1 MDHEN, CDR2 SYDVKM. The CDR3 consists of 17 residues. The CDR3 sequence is CASTPPGQGASLYGYTF. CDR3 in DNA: TGTGCCAGCACCCCCCCGGGACAGGGGGCAAGCCTCTATGGCTACACCTTC.

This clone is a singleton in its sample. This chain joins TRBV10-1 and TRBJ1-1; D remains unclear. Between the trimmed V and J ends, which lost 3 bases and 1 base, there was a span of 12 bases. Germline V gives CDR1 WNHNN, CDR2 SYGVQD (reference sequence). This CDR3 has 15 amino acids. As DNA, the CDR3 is TGCGCCAGCAGTGAAGGATGGGGAGCGAACACTGAAGCTTTCTTT. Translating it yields CASSEGWGANTEAFF.

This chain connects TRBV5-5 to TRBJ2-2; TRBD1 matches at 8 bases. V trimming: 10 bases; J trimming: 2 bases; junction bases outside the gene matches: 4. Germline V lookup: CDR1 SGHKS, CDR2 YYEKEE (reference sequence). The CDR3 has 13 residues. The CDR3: CAGGQGNTGELFF. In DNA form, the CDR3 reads TGTGCCGGCGGACAGGGTAACACCGGGGAGCTGTTTTTT.

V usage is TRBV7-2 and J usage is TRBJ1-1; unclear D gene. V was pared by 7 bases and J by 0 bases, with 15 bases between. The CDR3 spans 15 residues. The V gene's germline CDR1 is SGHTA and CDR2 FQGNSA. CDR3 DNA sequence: TGTGCCAGCACCACCCTCGGGGTTATGAACACTGAAGCTTTCTTT. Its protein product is CASTTLGVMNTEAFF.

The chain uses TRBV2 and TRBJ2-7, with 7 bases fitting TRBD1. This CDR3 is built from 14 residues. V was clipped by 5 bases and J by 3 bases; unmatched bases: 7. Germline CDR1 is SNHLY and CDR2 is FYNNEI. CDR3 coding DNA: TGTGCCAGCAGTAAACCGACAGGGTACTACGAGCAGTACTTC. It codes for CASSKPTGYYEQYF.

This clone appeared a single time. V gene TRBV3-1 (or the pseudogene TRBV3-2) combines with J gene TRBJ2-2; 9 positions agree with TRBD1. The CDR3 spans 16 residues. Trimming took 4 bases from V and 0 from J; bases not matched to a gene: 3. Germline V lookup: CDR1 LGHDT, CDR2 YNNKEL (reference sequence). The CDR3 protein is CASSRDRASNTGELFF. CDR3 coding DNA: TGTGCCAGCAGCCGGGACAGGGCTTCGAACACCGGGGAGCTGTTTTTT.

The CDR3: CASSFLLFANTGELFF. The CDR3 DNA follows: TGTGCCAGCAGCTTTCTTTTATTCGCGAACACCGGGGAGCTGTTTTTT. This chain joins TRBV5-6 and TRBJ2-2; D not resolved. Germline V CDR1 and CDR2: SGHDT, YYEEEE. V lost 2 bases, J lost 0 bases, and 11 bases lay in between. The CDR3 totals 16 residues. The variable domain in full, with the rest retrieved from reference TRBV5-6 and TRBJ2-2, is DAGVTQSPTHLIKTRGQQVTLRCSPKSGHDTVSWYQQALGQGPQFIFQYYEEEERQRGNFPDRFSGHQFPNYSSELNVNALLLGDSALYLCASSFLLFANTGELFFGEGSRLTVL.

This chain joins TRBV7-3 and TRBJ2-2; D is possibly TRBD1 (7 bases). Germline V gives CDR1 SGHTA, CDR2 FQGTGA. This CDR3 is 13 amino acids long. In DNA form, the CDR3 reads TGTGCAACAGGAGGGGGCCCAACCGGGGAGCTGTTTTTT. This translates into CATGGGPTGELFF.

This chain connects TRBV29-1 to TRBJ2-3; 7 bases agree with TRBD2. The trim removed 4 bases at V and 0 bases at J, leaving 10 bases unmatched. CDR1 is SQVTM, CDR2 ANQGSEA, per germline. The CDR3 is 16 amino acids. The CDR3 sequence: CSVVEGRAVSTDTQYF. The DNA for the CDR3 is TGCAGCGTTGTAGAGGGGAGGGCAGTTAGCACAGATACGCAGTATTTT.